The rows below give T cell receptor beta chains drawn from one sample of a study of blood T cell repertoires in COVID-19. This table comes from immunoSEQ multiplex PCR, and its TCRdb copy is limited to in-frame clones, with some not included. The data hold more than 100,000 clones, with about 85% observed a single time. What was sequenced was peripheral blood. The receptor source for this set is a man aged 80 or over with acute or convalescent COVID-19. Each CDR3 is given with its conserved first and last residue. Fields, in order: V gene, clone size, J gene, D gene, CDR3 DNA, CDR3 protein. D genes are given only for firm matches. For some rows the clone size is stated as once, few or many, or as a class when expanded; others skip it.

>TRBV5-1|.|TRBJ1-5|.
TGCGCCAGCAGCTCGGGGGACAATCAGCCCCAGCATTTT
CASSSGDNQPQHF
>TRBV7-2|.|TRBJ2-7|TRBD1
TGTGCCAGCAGCTCATTCGGACAGGGGCACTACGAGCAGTACTTC
CASSSFGQGHYEQYF
>TRBV11-2|.|TRBJ2-2|TRBD1
TGTGCCAGCAGCCCCGCACGACAGGGGAGCAACGGGGAGCTGTTTTTT
CASSPARQGSNGELFF
>TRBV18|few|TRBJ2-2|.
TGTGCCAGCTCACAGCTGCTCGAAGGGGAGCTGTTTTTT
CASSQLLEGELFF
>TRBV29-1|.|TRBJ2-5|.
TGCAGCGTTGAACCCCCTGTTAATTTGGAGACCCAGTACTTC
CSVEPPVNLETQYF
>TRBV10-2|.|TRBJ1-5|.
TGCGCCAGCAGTGACCTAGACAGGCTCCAGCCCCAGCATTTT
CASSDLDRLQPQHF
>TRBV10-3|few|TRBJ1-1|TRBD1
TGTGCCATCAGCGCAGGACAGGTTTCTTCAAGTGGTGAAGCTTTCTTT
CAISAGQVSSSGEAFF
>TRBV6-5|.|TRBJ1-1|.
TGTGCCAGCAGTCAGGGTACTGAAGCTTTCTTT
CASSQGTEAFF
>TRBV19|.|TRBJ1-3|.
TGTGCCAGTAGACTGGGAGGGGCTGGAAACACCATATATTTT
CASRLGGAGNTIYF
>TRBV28|.|TRBJ1-2|.
TGTGCCAGCAGTTTGAAACAGGGCTACACCTTC
CASSLKQGYTF
>TRBV20-1|.|TRBJ1-2|TRBD1
TGCAGTGCGACAGGGGATGGCTACACCTTC
CSATGDGYTF
>TRBV19|.|TRBJ1-2|TRBD1
TGTGCCAGTAGTATAGGTACCGGGACAGGGGTCGGCTACACCTTC
CASSIGTGTGVGYTF
>TRBV28|.|TRBJ2-7|.
TGTGCCAGCAGTTACCTCAGGGATGGGCAGTACTTC
CASSYLRDGQYF
>TRBV5-1|.|TRBJ1-5|.
TGCGCCAGCAGCCCCCCGGGACTCAACAATCAGCCCCAGCATTTT
CASSPPGLNNQPQHF
>TRBV6-4|.|TRBJ2-7|TRBD1
TGTGCCAGCAGTGACGACAGGGGACCCATAGTCTACGAGCAGTACTTC
CASSDDRGPIVYEQYF
>TRBV24-1|once|TRBJ2-7|TRBD2
TGTGCCACCAGTGGGAGACTAGCGGGAGGGAGCTCCTACGAGCAGTACTTC
CATSGRLAGGSSYEQYF
>TRBV28|.|TRBJ1-5|TRBD1
TGTGCCACCATTCAGGGGGGCAATCAGCCCCAGCATTTT
CATIQGGNQPQHF
>TRBV3-1/TRBV3-2|.|TRBJ1-1|.
TGTGCCAGCAGCCACCGGGACACCACTGAAGCTTTCTTT
CASSHRDTTEAFF
>TRBV4-1|.|TRBJ1-3|TRBD1
TGCGCCAGCAGCCAACGACAGGGACAGAGCTCTGGAAACACCATATATTTT
CASSQRQGQSSGNTIYF
>TRBV20-1|.|TRBJ2-5|.
TGCAGTGCTAGACAACAAGAGACCCAGTACTTC
CSARQQETQYF